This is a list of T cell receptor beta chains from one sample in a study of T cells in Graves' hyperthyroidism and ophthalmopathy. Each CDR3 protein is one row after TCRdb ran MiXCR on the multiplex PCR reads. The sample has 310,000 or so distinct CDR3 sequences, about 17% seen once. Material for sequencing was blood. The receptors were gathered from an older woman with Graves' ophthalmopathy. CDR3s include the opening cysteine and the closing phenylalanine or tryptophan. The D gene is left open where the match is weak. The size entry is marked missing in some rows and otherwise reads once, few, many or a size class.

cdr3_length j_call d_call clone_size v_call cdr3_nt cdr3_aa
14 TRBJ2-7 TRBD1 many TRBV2 TGTGCCAGCAGACCCCCGGGACAGATCTACGAGCAGTACTTC CASRPPGQIYEQYF
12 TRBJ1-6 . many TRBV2 TGTGCCAGCAGTGATGATCATTCACCCCTCCACTTT CASSDDHSPLHF
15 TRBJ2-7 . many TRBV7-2 TGTGCCAGCAGCTTTACCCCGGGCCGCACCTACGAGCAGTACTTC CASSFTPGRTYEQYF
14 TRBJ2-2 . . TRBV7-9 TGTGCCAGCAGCCAGTGGGGAACGGGCGGGGAGCTGTTTTTT CASSQWGTGGELFF
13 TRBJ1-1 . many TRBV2 TGTGCCAGCAGTCCCTCGACCCTACCTGAAGCTTTCTTT CASSPSTLPEAFF
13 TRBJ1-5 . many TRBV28 TGTGCCAGCTTTACGGTGAGCAATCAGCCCCAGCATTTT CASFTVSNQPQHF
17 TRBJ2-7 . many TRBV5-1 TGCGCCAGCAGCTTTGGCTTACGCCACAGGGATGGCTACGAGCAGTACTTC CASSFGLRHRDGYEQYF
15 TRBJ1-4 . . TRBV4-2 TGTGCCAGCAGCCAAGTTACTCCAACTAATGAAAAACTGTTTTTT CASSQVTPTNEKLFF
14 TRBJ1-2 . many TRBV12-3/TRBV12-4 TGTGCCAGCAGTTTAAGCGTTAGGGGCTATGGCTACACCTTC CASSLSVRGYGYTF
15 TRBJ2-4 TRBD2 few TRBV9 TGTGCCAGCAGCGTAGACGGGAGGGCCCCAAACATTCAGTACTTC CASSVDGRAPNIQYF
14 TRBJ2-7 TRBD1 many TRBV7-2 TGTGCCAGCAGCTACGGACAGGGGAAGAGGGAGCAGTACTTC CASSYGQGKREQYF
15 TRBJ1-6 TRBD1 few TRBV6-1 TGTGCCAGCAGGGACCGGGACAGGGTGAAATCACCCCTCCACTTT CASRDRDRVKSPLHF
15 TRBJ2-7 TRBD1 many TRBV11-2 TGTGCCAGCAGCTTTGGAAATGGACAGGGGTACGAGCAGTACTTC CASSFGNGQGYEQYF
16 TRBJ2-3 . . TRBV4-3 TGCGCCAGCAGCCAAGTCGGAGGGGGCGCGACAGATACGCAGTATTTT CASSQVGGGATDTQYF
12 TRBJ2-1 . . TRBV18 TGTGCCACTGGGACCGACTACAATGAGCAGTTCTTC CATGTDYNEQFF
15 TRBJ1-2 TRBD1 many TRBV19 TGTGCCAGTAGCAAAGGACAGGCCAGCTTGTATGGCTACACCTTC CASSKGQASLYGYTF
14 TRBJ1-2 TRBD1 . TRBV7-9 TGTGCCAGCAACCTACAGGGGGAAGCCTTTGGCTACACCTTC CASNLQGEAFGYTF
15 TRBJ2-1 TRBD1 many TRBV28 TGTGCCAGCAGTCCAACCGGGACAGGATACAATGAGCAGTTCTTC CASSPTGTGYNEQFF
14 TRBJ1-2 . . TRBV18 TGTGCCAGCTCACCAGACGGGGCTAACTATGGCTACACCTTC CASSPDGANYGYTF
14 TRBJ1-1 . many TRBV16 TGTGCCAGCAGCCGAAGACAGGCGAACACTGAAGCTTTCTTT CASSRRQANTEAFF
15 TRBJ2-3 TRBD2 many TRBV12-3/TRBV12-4 TGTGCCAGCAGTACCCGGGTGGGGGGGGCAGATACGCAGTATTTT CASSTRVGGADTQYF
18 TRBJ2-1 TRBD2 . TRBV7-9 TGTGCCAGCAGCTTACACATTAGCGGGAGACCAACCTACAATGAGCAGTTCTTC CASSLHISGRPTYNEQFF
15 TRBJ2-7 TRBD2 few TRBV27 TGTGCCAGCAGTCCCTCGGGACTAGCGTCCCACGAGCAGTACTTC CASSPSGLASHEQYF
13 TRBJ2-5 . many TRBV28 TGTGCCAGCAGTCCCGCCGGCCAAGAGACCCAGTACTTC CASSPAGQETQYF
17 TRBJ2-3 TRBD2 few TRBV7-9 TGTGCCAGCAGCTCCTCCCCGGGACTAGCGGGAGTAGATACGCAGTATTTT CASSSSPGLAGVDTQYF
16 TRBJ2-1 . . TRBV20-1 TGCAGTGCTAGAGATTCGGGTTACCTCTCCTACAATGAGCAGTTCTTC CSARDSGYLSYNEQFF
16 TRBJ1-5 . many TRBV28 TGTGCCAGCAGTTCACCAGAAGGAGGCCTAAATCAGCCCCAGCATTTT CASSSPEGGLNQPQHF
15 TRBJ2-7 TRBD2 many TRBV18 TGTGCCAGCTCACCACCGACTAGCGGGGTCATCGAGCAGTACTTC CASSPPTSGVIEQYF
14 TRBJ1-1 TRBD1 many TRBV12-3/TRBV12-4 TGTGCCAGCAGCTCCTACCCGCGACAGGGGGAAGCTTTCTTT CASSSYPRQGEAFF
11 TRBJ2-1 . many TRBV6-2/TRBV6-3 TGTGCCAGCACTAGTGGGATTGAGCAGTTCTTC CASTSGIEQFF
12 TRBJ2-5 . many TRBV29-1 TGCAGCGTTGATGGGGCGGAAGAGACCCAGTACTTC CSVDGAEETQYF
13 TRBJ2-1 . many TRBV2 TGTGCCAGCAGCGTGGTTTCGACGGGCGAGCAGTTCTTC CASSVVSTGEQFF